This entry lists 26 T cell receptor beta chains sequenced from one sample in a study of blood T cells in healthy people across ages. A J-beta primer mix and a sample-barcoded 5' primer were used in a second PCR of about 7 to 12 cycles. Each CDR3 protein gets one entry after TCRdb re-called the 5' RACE reads with MiXCR. The data show more than 1,000,000 distinct CDR3 sequences, approximately 25% seen once. These data also featured in a second study, about T cells of mothers and their children.

The sample comprised blood. The receptors here all came from a girl aged 2-10 years in good health.

The chain is built from TRBV27 and TRBJ2-2; TRBD2 aligns across 9 bases. Trimming cost V 6 bases and J 2 bases; bases outside gene matches: 7. The CDR3 is 16 residues long. The germline V gene encodes CDR1 MNHEY and CDR2 SMNVEV (reference sequence). The CDR3 DNA sequence: TGTGCCAGCAGAAAGAGGACTAGCGCTAACACCGGGGAGCTGTTTTTT. Translation gives CASRKRTSANTGELFF.

J is TRBJ1-5 and V is TRBV5-1; D remains ambiguous. The V gene's germline CDR1 is SGHRS and CDR2 YFSETQ. CDR3 length: 19 amino acids. V was pared by 0 bases and J by 4 bases, with 23 bases between. The CDR3 reads CASSLGEFGEKEKNQPQHF. The DNA of the CDR3 is TGCGCCAGCAGCTTGGGGGAGTTTGGGGAAAAAGAAAAAAATCAGCCCCAGCATTTT.

The V and J genes are TRBV6-1 and TRBJ1-1; D ambiguous. Germline V lookup: CDR1 MNHNS, CDR2 SASEGT. This CDR3 has 15 residues. V shed 6 bases and J shed 1 base, with 15 bases lying between them. For the CDR3, the DNA is TGTGCCAGCAGGAGGTCCTCGGCGGAGAACACTGAAGCTTTCTTT. Encoded protein: CASRRSSAENTEAFF.

The chain recombines TRBV12-3 or TRBV12-4 with TRBJ2-1; no reliable D call. CDR3 length: 13 amino acids. The germline V and J ends were trimmed by 6 bases and 10 bases, with 16 bases remaining between them. Here the CDR3 reads CASSPLEAYEQFF. CDR3 in DNA: TGTGCCAGCAGCCCCTTGGAAGCGTACGAGCAGTTCTTC.

This clonotype was picked up a small number of times. One junction end does not reproduce the germline sequence, and a read error may be involved. The rearrangement links TRBV5-6 to TRBJ2-3; a possible D gene is TRBD1 (6 bases). The CDR3 is made up of 14 amino acids. Germline lookup yields CDR1 SGHDT and CDR2 YYEEEE. Written as DNA, the CDR3 is TGTGCCAGCAGCTTGGTCAGGGGTGGTGATATGCAGTATTTT. Translating gives CASSLVRGGDMQYF. Together with reference TRBV5-6 and TRBJ2-3, the CDR3 gives the full variable domain: DAGVTQSPTHLIKTRGQQVTLRCSPKSGHDTVSWYQQALGQGPQFIFQYYEEEERQRGNFPDRFSGHQFPNYSSELNVNALLLGDSALYLCASSLVRGGDMQYFGPGTRLTVL.

J is TRBJ2-1 and V is TRBV7-3; 12 nucleotides match TRBD2. The V gene end was trimmed by 1 base and the J gene end by 13 bases; junction bases not matched to a gene: 14. This CDR3 has 17 amino acids. The germline V gene has CDR1 SGHTA and CDR2 FQGTGA. This chain's CDR3 is CASSLNPTGTSGLRQFF. The CDR3 DNA is TGTGCCAGCAGCTTAAATCCCACTGGGACTAGCGGGTTGCGTCAGTTCTTC.

The chain recombines TRBV4-2 with TRBJ2-1, with 9 positions matching TRBD1. Unmatched junction bases numbered 5, after V lost 1 base and J lost 7 bases. Germline V gene data show CDR1 as LGHNA and CDR2 as YNFKEQ. The CDR3 runs 15 residues. The CDR3 reads CASSQVDRGANEQFF. For the CDR3, the DNA is TGTGCCAGCAGCCAAGTCGACAGGGGGGCAAATGAGCAGTTCTTC.

This clonotype has more than one count but fewer than ten. The rearrangement links TRBV21-1 to TRBJ1-4; TRBD1 is the table's D call, not checked against the DNA. TRBV21-1 constitutes a pseudogene. The CDR3 has 14 amino acids. The CDR3 sequence is CALSRQGRREKLFF. DNA for the CDR3: TGTGCCCTCTCACGACAGGGGCGGAGGGAAAAACTGTTTTTT.

Comments on this clonotype: Its ends do not fully match the called genes, so a read error is possible. This chain links TRBV28 with TRBJ2-1, with D hard to call. This CDR3 region has 15 residues. Per the germline V gene, CDR1 is MDHEN and CDR2 is SYDVKM. The CDR3 reads CARSLSGDSYNEQFF. The CDR3, as DNA: TGTGCCCGCAGTTTATCAGGTGACTCCTACAATGAGCAGTTCTTC.

The V and J genes are TRBV7-3 and TRBJ1-1, with D uncertain. V was shortened by 2 bases and J by 5 bases, with 12 bases between the two germline ends. Per the germline V gene, CDR1 is SGHTA and CDR2 is FQGTGA. The CDR3 has 14 amino acids. In DNA form, the CDR3 reads TGTGCCAGCAGCTTATCACTCCTCCGGACTGAAGCTTTCTTT. Translated, it gives CASSLSLLRTEAFF. The whole variable domain, remainder taken from reference TRBV7-3 and TRBJ1-1, is GAGVSQTPSNKVTEKGKYVELRCDPISGHTALYWYRQSLGQGPEFLIYFQGTGAADDSGLPNDRFFAVRPEGSVSTLKIQRTERGDSAVYLCASSLSLLRTEAFFGQGTRLTVV.

This clonotype was observed a handful of times. The chain couples TRBV20-1 to TRBJ1-1; TRBD1 agrees at 7 bases. Germline loops: CDR1 DFQATT, CDR2 SNEGSKA (reference sequence). V lost 1 base, J lost 8 bases, and 13 bases stayed unmatched. The CDR3 is 15 amino acids. The CDR3: CSARAGTTGTLEAFF. CDR3 bases: TGCAGTGCTAGAGCCGGCACGACAGGGACTCTAGAAGCTTTCTTT.

CDR3 loop: CASTLVGAGEQFF. DNA of the CDR3: TGTGCCAGCACCCTGGTTGGCGCGGGTGAGCAGTTCTTC. The V call is TRBV28, the J call TRBJ2-1, with D maybe TRBD2 (5 bases). Germline V gene lookup returns CDR1 MDHEN and CDR2 SYDVKM. This CDR3 comprises 13 residues. Trimming stripped 7 bases from V and 9 bases from J, with 16 bases between. Combining the CDR3 with reference TRBV28 and TRBJ2-1 gives the whole variable domain DVKVTQSSRYLVKRTGEKVFLECVQDMDHENMFWYRQDPGLGLRLIYFSYDVKMKEKGDIPEGYSVSREKKERFSLILESASTNQTSMYLCASTLVGAGEQFFGPGTRLTVL.

This clonotype was recorded a few times. V and J are TRBV7-9 and TRBJ1-5; 7 bases match TRBD1. The V gene's germline CDR1 is SEHNR and CDR2 FQNEAQ (reference sequence). The CDR3 is 14 amino acids. V was clipped by 8 bases and J by 5 bases; unmatched bases: 9. CDR3 nucleotide sequence: TGTGCCAGCCAGGGGGTGCGGGTCGATCAGCCCCAGCATTTT. Translation gives CASQGVRVDQPQHF.

This clonotype was seen only a few times. The chain joins TRBV28 to TRBJ1-5; possible D gene TRBD1, 6 bases. Trimming removed 3 bases at V and 4 bases at J, with 10 bases between. The CDR3 is 14 amino acids. Germline V gene sequence: CDR1 MDHEN, CDR2 SYDVKM. DNA for the CDR3: TGTGCCAGCAGTTTCCGGACAGTGAATCAGCCCCAGCATTTT. Residues: CASSFRTVNQPQHF.

This clonotype was counted only a few times. The chain links TRBV3-1 to TRBJ2-3, with 7 bases that match TRBD2. With 1 base clipped from V and 9 bases from J, the junction kept 4 bases outside the gene matches. The CDR3 spans 13 residues. Germline V lookup: CDR1 LGHDT, CDR2 YNNKEL (reference sequence). CDR3 DNA: TGTGCCAGCAGCCAAGTATCCGGGAGGACGCAGTATTTT. Encoded protein: CASSQVSGRTQYF.

The chain couples TRBV28 to TRBJ2-1, with D perhaps given as TRBD1 or TRBD2 (6 bases each). V gave up 4 bases and J gave up 4 bases, with 14 bases separating them. This CDR3 is 15 amino acids long. Germline loops: CDR1 MDHEN, CDR2 SYDVKM. DNA for the CDR3: TGTGCCAGCAGTTGGCCGGGGGCCTTTTACAATGAGCAGTTCTTC. Its translation is CASSWPGAFYNEQFF.

This clonotype was counted a single time. V gene TRBV6-2 or TRBV6-3 combines with J gene TRBJ2-5; D unresolved. Germline V CDR1 and CDR2: MNHEY, SVGEGT. V was pared by 2 bases and J by 2 bases, with 9 bases between. The CDR3 runs 14 residues. The CDR3 sequence: CASSYTQIQETQYF. The CDR3 DNA sequence: TGTGCCAGCAGTTACACGCAGATTCAAGAGACCCAGTACTTC.

The gene calls are TRBV7-2 and TRBJ2-4; D is undetermined. The CDR3 length is 13 residues. Trimming stripped 5 bases from V and 8 bases from J, with 13 bases between. Germline V lookup: CDR1 SGHTA, CDR2 FQGNSA. CDR3 sequence: CASSLGYGDIQYF. The CDR3 DNA reads as TGTGCCAGCAGCCTAGGGTATGGGGACATTCAGTACTTC.

Points on this clonotype: One end of the junction does not line up with germline, which may come from a read error. V is TRBV14 and J is TRBJ2-7; D is unresolved. CDR3 length equals 12 residues. Germline lookup yields CDR1 SGHDN and CDR2 FVKESK. CDR3: CASSQATVRWYF. As DNA, the CDR3 is TGCGCCAGCAGCCAAGCAACGGTTCGCTGGTACTTC. The complete variable domain, with remaining parts taken from reference TRBV14 and TRBJ2-7, reads EAGVTQFPSHSVIEKGQTVTLRCDPISGHDNLYWYRRVMGKEIKFLLHFVKESKQDESGMPNNRFLAERTGGTYSTLKVQPAELEDSGVYFCASSQATVRWYFGPGTRLTVT.

This clonotype was seen a handful of times. The chain is built from TRBV6-6 and TRBJ2-5; the D gene is possibly TRBD2 (5 bases). The ends were cut back, 8 bases at V and 7 bases at J, with 14 bases in the middle. Germline lookup yields CDR1 MNHNY and CDR2 SVGAGI (reference sequence). The CDR3 runs to 12 residues. The DNA of the CDR3 is TGTGCCAGCGATGATATAGGAGGGACCCAGTACTTC. As protein: CASDDIGGTQYF.

This clonotype turned up a few times. The J gene is TRBJ2-1, the V gene TRBV2; 7 bases agree with TRBD2. Germline CDR1 reads SNHLY; CDR2 reads FYNNEI. Trimming took 0 bases from V and 9 from J; bases not matched to a gene: 14. The CDR3 is 17 amino acids. DNA of the CDR3: TGTGCCAGCAGTGAAGCGGAGGTATTTCCGGGGGAGGGTGAGCAGTTCTTC. Amino acid sequence: CASSEAEVFPGEGEQFF.

The chain carries TRBV28 and TRBJ1-1; 9 nucleotides align to TRBD1. Germline V CDR1 and CDR2: MDHEN, SYDVKM. The CDR3 loop spans 12 amino acids. V was pared by 6 bases and J by 9 bases, with 5 bases of the junction left unmatched. This CDR3 reads CASSRGQGKAFF. The DNA of the CDR3 is TGTGCCAGCAGCCGTGGACAGGGGAAAGCTTTCTTT.

The chain recombines TRBV4-3 with TRBJ1-2; D unresolved. CDR3 length: 14 residues. Trimming removed 0 bases from V and 10 bases from J, with 15 bases in between. CDR1 and CDR2 (germline): LGHNA, YSLEER. CDR3 DNA: TGCGCCAGCAGCCAAGATCTAGTAGAATTCCCCTACACCTTC. Translated: CASSQDLVEFPYTF.

V usage is TRBV28 and J usage is TRBJ2-5; 9 nucleotides line up with TRBD2. With 5 bases clipped from V and 3 bases from J, the junction kept 10 bases outside the gene matches. This CDR3 contains 16 residues. Germline V gives CDR1 MDHEN, CDR2 SYDVKM. In DNA, the CDR3 is TGTGCCAGCAGTCCCCAGGGCCGACTAGCGGAAGAGACCCAGTACTTC. Translating it yields CASSPQGRLAEETQYF.

Concerning this clonotype: A much larger clone lies a single base off, so this may be a read error. The chain uses TRBV6-1 and TRBJ2-3, with D possibly TRBD1 on 5 matching bases. CDR1 and CDR2 (germline): MNHNS, SASEGT. This CDR3 has 13 residues. CDR3 protein: CANQGSNTDTQCF. The DNA for the CDR3 is TGTGCCAACCAGGGCAGCAACACAGATACGCAGTGTTTT.

This clonotype was observed a handful of times. The chain is built from TRBV7-9 and TRBJ2-7; D is undetermined. The V gene's germline CDR1 is SEHNR and CDR2 FQNEAQ (reference sequence). Deletions cut 7 bases from V and 0 bases from J, with 10 bases between. The CDR3 sequence is 13 residues long. This chain's CDR3 is CASTHAFSYEQYF. The CDR3 DNA reads TGTGCCAGCACCCACGCCTTCTCCTACGAGCAGTACTTC. The full variable domain, its missing parts supplied by reference TRBV7-9 and TRBJ2-7, is DTGVSQNPRHKITKRGQNVTFRCDPISEHNRLYWYRQTLGQGPEFLTYFQNEAQLEKSRLLSDRFSAERPKGSFSTLEIQRTEQGDSAMYLCASTHAFSYEQYFGPGTRLTVT.